These 32 T cell receptor beta chains share one sample of origin, sequenced in a study of blood T cell repertoires in COVID-19. Sequencing was performed with immunoSEQ multiplex PCR; in TCRdb, only in-frame clones are kept and a portion is missing. Counted here are approximately 130,000 clones, 75% to 85% occurring once; the ten biggest clones make up more than 15%. The sequenced sample was peripheral blood. The source of these receptors is a man at least 80 years old with acute or convalescent COVID-19.

The chain couples TRBV24-1 to TRBJ2-1; 10 bases line up with TRBD2. Germline CDR1 reads KGHDR; CDR2 reads SFDVKD. CDR3 length: 16 amino acids. V trimming: 10 bases; J trimming: 8 bases; junction bases outside the gene matches: 16. CDR3 protein: CATSSGGPKLRDEQFF. The DNA for the CDR3 is TGTGCCACTTCTAGCGGGGGTCCCAAGCTCCGGGATGAGCAGTTCTTC.

This rearrangement joins TRBV19 to TRBJ2-3; 8 bases agree with TRBD1. J was trimmed by 3 bases and V by 7 bases; bases with no gene match: 9. The germline V gene encodes CDR1 LNHDA and CDR2 SQIVND (reference sequence). The CDR3 runs 15 residues. CDR3 DNA sequence: TGTGCCAGTACCACACAGGGGGTGGGTACAGATACGCAGTATTTT. This gives the protein CASTTQGVGTDTQYF.

This clone was found once. This chain links TRBV5-8 with TRBJ2-7, with TRBD1 matching 9 bases. The length of the CDR3 is 14 residues. After removal of 4 bases from V and 3 bases from J, the junction contained 5 bases not matched to a gene. CDR1 is SGHTS and CDR2 is YDEGEE in the germline V gene. The CDR3 reads CASSRDRDLYEQYF. The CDR3 DNA reads as TGTGCCAGCAGCCGGGACAGGGATCTCTACGAGCAGTACTTC.

This chain connects TRBV28 to TRBJ1-2; TRBD1 agrees at 8 bases. The CDR3 runs to 14 residues. Germline V CDR1 and CDR2: MDHEN, SYDVKM. With 6 bases clipped from V and 5 bases from J, the junction kept 8 bases outside the gene matches. The CDR3 loop reads CASRSTGGRYGYTF. CDR3 nucleotide sequence: TGTGCCAGCAGATCTACAGGGGGTCGGTATGGCTACACCTTC.

This clone occurred a few times. The J gene is TRBJ1-5, the V gene TRBV4-2, with TRBD1 as a possible D gene (5 bases). The length of the CDR3 is 17 residues. From germline, CDR1 is LGHNA and CDR2 YNFKEQ. Trimming shortened V by 0 bases and J by 3 bases, and 15 bases separated the two germline ends. The CDR3 DNA reads TGTGCCAGCAGCCAAGATGTGGTGGCAGGGTACAATCAGCCCCAGCATTTT. This encodes CASSQDVVAGYNQPQHF.

This sequence joins TRBV11-2 and TRBJ2-7; D uncertain. The CDR3 covers 14 residues. The V end lost 0 bases, the J end lost 3 bases, and 9 bases lay between the germline ends. Germline CDR1 reads SGHAT; CDR2 reads FQNNGV. CDR3: CASSLESRNYEQYF. The DNA of the CDR3 is TGTGCCAGCAGCTTAGAAAGCAGGAACTACGAGCAGTACTTC.

CDR3 residues: CASRQQGAGQETQYF. The CDR3 DNA reads as TGTGCCAGCAGGCAACAGGGGGCAGGCCAAGAGACCCAGTACTTC. The rearrangement links TRBV6-5 to TRBJ2-5; 9 bases agree with TRBD1. The germline CDR1 and CDR2 sequences are MNHEY and SVGAGI. Trimming at V came to 6 bases and at J to 1 base, leaving 6 bases not matched to a gene. This CDR3 is built from 15 residues.

V gene TRBV5-1 combines with J gene TRBJ2-7; 8 positions agree with TRBD2. Germline assignment: CDR1 SGHRS and CDR2 YFSETQ. The CDR3 contains 15 residues. Losses at the gene ends were 1 base for V and 6 bases for J; bases not matched to a gene: 9. The CDR3 coding sequence is TGCGCCAGCAGCTTGTCCACAGCGGGGGCAGGCGAGCAGTACTTC. This translates into CASSLSTAGAGEQYF.

V is TRBV27 and J is TRBJ2-5; D might be TRBD2 (6 bases). The CDR3 sequence is 13 residues long. Germline loops: CDR1 MNHEY, CDR2 SMNVEV (reference sequence). V gave up 1 base and J gave up 4 bases, with 7 bases separating them. In DNA, the CDR3 is TGTGCCAGCAGTTTATTGGGAGGAGAGACCCAGTACTTC. This encodes CASSLLGGETQYF.

The J gene is TRBJ2-7, the V gene TRBV19; perhaps TRBD1 as D (5 bases). Per germline, CDR1 LNHDA and CDR2 SQIVND (reference sequence). V was shortened by 6 bases and J by 5 bases, with 11 bases between the two germline ends. The CDR3 totals 12 residues. DNA of the CDR3: TGTGCCAGTAGCGCAGGGTTCCACGAGCAGTACTTC. This translates into CASSAGFHEQYF.

The J gene is TRBJ1-6, the V gene TRBV5-1; TRBD1 might be the D (5 bases). V was shortened by 4 bases and J by 7 bases, with 18 bases between the two germline ends. This CDR3 is built from 16 residues. CDR1 and CDR2 from the germline V gene are SGHRS and YFSETQ. Here the CDR3 reads CASSRGGVDGNSPLHF. For the CDR3, the DNA is TGCGCCAGCAGCCGGGGCGGGGTCGATGGGAATTCACCCCTCCACTTT.

The J gene is TRBJ1-6, the V gene TRBV10-3; 8 bases align to TRBD1. From germline, CDR1 is ENHRY and CDR2 SYGVKD. The CDR3 extends over 15 amino acids. With 6 bases clipped from V and 7 bases from J, the junction kept 8 bases outside the gene matches. CDR3 nucleotides: TGTGCCATCAGGCCCCAGGGACAGGCCAATTCACCCCTCCACTTT. Amino acid sequence: CAIRPQGQANSPLHF.

The chain uses TRBV7-6 and TRBJ1-2; the D is unclear. The V end was cut by 5 bases, the J end by 8 bases, with 9 bases between. This CDR3 contains 11 residues. Germline V gene lookup returns CDR1 SGHVS and CDR2 FNYEAQ. For the CDR3, the DNA is TGTGCCAGCAGCACCCACACGGGCTACACCTTC. This gives the protein CASSTHTGYTF.

This clone was counted many times. The chain employs TRBV14 and TRBJ2-5; 8 bases fit TRBD2. CDR1 and CDR2 from the germline V gene are SGHDN and FVKESK. The CDR3 totals 16 residues. J gave up 4 bases and V 4 bases, and 11 bases lay outside the gene matches. The CDR3 loop reads CASSPRPGGPRETQYF. The CDR3 DNA reads TGTGCCAGCAGCCCCAGACCGGGGGGGCCCCGAGAGACCCAGTACTTC.

This chain links TRBV2 with TRBJ2-7, with a possible D match to TRBD1 (6 bases). This CDR3 region has 13 residues. CDR1 is SNHLY and CDR2 is FYNNEI in the germline V gene. Trimming took 7 bases from V and 0 from J, leaving 10 bases between them. The CDR3 nucleotides are TGTGCCAGCAACAGGGAAAACTCCTACGAGCAGTACTTC. Translation: CASNRENSYEQYF. Combining the CDR3 with reference TRBV2 and TRBJ2-7 gives the whole variable domain EPEVTQTPSHQVTQMGQEVILRCVPISNHLYFYWYRQILGQKVEFLVSFYNNEISEKSEIFDDQFSVERPDGSNFTLKIRSTKLEDSAMYFCASNRENSYEQYFGPGTRLTVT.

The chain couples TRBV6-5 to TRBJ2-7; 7 nucleotides agree with TRBD2. V was pared by 7 bases and J by 3 bases, with 0 bases of the junction left unmatched. The CDR3 has 11 amino acids. The germline gives CDR1 MNHEY, CDR2 SVGAGI. As DNA, the CDR3 is TGTGCCAGCAAGCGGGGCTACGAGCAGTACTTC. Residues: CASKRGYEQYF.

V usage is TRBV4-2 and J usage is TRBJ1-5; D is undetermined. From germline, CDR1 is LGHNA and CDR2 YNFKEQ. V was cut by 5 bases and J by 6 bases, with 14 bases left in between. The CDR3 is made up of 14 amino acids. In nucleotides, the CDR3 is TGTGCCAGCAGCACCTTGGAGGGTAGTCAGCCCCAGCATTTT. Its translation is CASSTLEGSQPQHF.

CDR3 amino acids: CASKESAGEETQYF. The CDR3 DNA sequence: TGTGCCAGCAAAGAGTCCGCGGGGGAGGAGACCCAGTACTTC. The chain combines TRBV7-3 with TRBJ2-5; TRBD2 matches 7 bases. The CDR3 has 14 residues. Per germline, CDR1 SGHTA and CDR2 FQGTGA. The J segment lost 5 bases and the V segment lost 7 bases, leaving 10 bases of the junction unmatched. The full variable domain, with the rest looked up from reference TRBV7-3 and TRBJ2-5, is GAGVSQTPSNKVTEKGKYVELRCDPISGHTALYWYRQSLGQGPEFLIYFQGTGAADDSGLPNDRFFAVRPEGSVSTLKIQRTERGDSAVYLCASKESAGEETQYFGPGTRLLVL.

This clone was counted a few times. The chain combines TRBV2 with TRBJ2-7; D might be TRBD2 (5 bases). This CDR3 spans 15 amino acids. From germline, CDR1 is SNHLY and CDR2 FYNNEI. Between the trimmed V and J ends, which lost 4 bases and 2 bases, there was a span of 15 bases. The CDR3 loop is CASSARRLTTYEQYF. CDR3 DNA sequence: TGTGCCAGCAGTGCAAGACGACTGACTACCTACGAGCAGTACTTC.

The rearrangement joins TRBV6-5 to TRBJ2-5; the D gene is possibly TRBD2 (5 bases). CDR3 length: 14 amino acids. The ends were cut back, 2 bases at V and 4 bases at J, with 11 bases in the middle. The V gene's germline CDR1 is MNHEY and CDR2 SVGAGI. CDR3 DNA: TGTGCCAGCAGTTACGGGAGTACTCTAGAGACCCAGTACTTC. Amino acids: CASSYGSTLETQYF.

The rearrangement links TRBV13 to TRBJ2-7; 15 bases align to TRBD2. Trimming at V came to 0 bases and at J to 2 bases, leaving 11 bases not matched to a gene. This CDR3 region has 20 residues. Germline values: CDR1 PRHDT, CDR2 FYEKMQ (reference sequence). In DNA form, the CDR3 reads TGTGCCAGCAGCTTAGGCCCCCGGACTAGCGGGGGGGCGGACACCTACGAGCAGTACTTC. It specifies CASSLGPRTSGGADTYEQYF. The whole variable domain, filled in from reference TRBV13 and TRBJ2-7, reads AAGVIQSPRHLIKEKRETATLKCYPIPRHDTVYWYQQGPGQDPQFLISFYEKMQSDKGSIPDRFSAQQFSDYHSELNMSSLELGDSALYFCASSLGPRTSGGADTYEQYFGPGTRLTVT.

The chain carries TRBV6-1 and TRBJ2-3; 12 bases line up with TRBD2. This CDR3 comprises 15 residues. Germline CDR1 and CDR2: MNHNS and SASEGT. J was trimmed by 4 bases and V by 2 bases; bases with no gene match: 1. The CDR3 nucleotides are TGTGCCAGCAGTGAACTAGCGGGGGGGCCAGATACGCAGTATTTT. It yields the protein CASSELAGGPDTQYF.

This clone has ten or more counts. The V gene is TRBV6-1, the J gene TRBJ1-5; the match to TRBD1 covers 7 bases. Trimming removed 2 bases from V and 5 bases from J; junction bases left unmatched: 9. CDR3 length: 16 amino acids. Germline-derived CDR1 and CDR2 are MNHNS and SASEGT. In DNA form, the CDR3 reads TGTGCCAGCAGTGAAATTTGGACAGGAAACTATCAGCCCCAGCATTTT. As protein: CASSEIWTGNYQPQHF.

The chain links TRBV15 to TRBJ2-7; 7 bases fit TRBD2. V dropped 0 bases and J dropped 1; count of bases not matched to a gene: 3. The CDR3 is 15 residues long. CDR1 and CDR2 (germline): LNHNV, YYDKDF (reference sequence). The CDR3 sequence: CATSRDWGGSYEQYF. DNA of the CDR3: TGTGCCACCAGCAGAGATTGGGGGGGATCCTACGAGCAGTACTTC.

The chain employs TRBV5-1 and TRBJ1-2, with 7 bases that match TRBD1. This CDR3 has 15 residues. The germline V gene encodes CDR1 SGHRS and CDR2 YFSETQ. V lost 1 base and J lost 8; bases outside the gene matches: 11. DNA of the CDR3: TGCGCCAGCAGCTTGAACGACAGGGTTACGAAGGGCTACACCTTC. Its protein is CASSLNDRVTKGYTF.

The chain combines TRBV5-1 with TRBJ2-2, with TRBD1 identical over 10 bases. With 3 bases clipped from V and 6 bases from J, the junction kept 5 bases outside the gene matches. CDR3 size: 15 residues. CDR1 is SGHRS, CDR2 YFSETQ, per germline. The DNA of the CDR3 is TGCGCCAGCAGCTGGGCCGGGACAGGGGCCGGGGAGCTGTTTTTT. It codes for CASSWAGTGAGELFF. Filled out from reference TRBV5-1 and TRBJ2-2, the complete variable domain reads KAGVTQTPRYLIKTRGQQVTLSCSPISGHRSVSWYQQTPGQGLQFLFEYFSETQRNKGNFPGRFSGRQFSNSRSEMNVSTLELGDSALYLCASSWAGTGAGELFFGEGSRLTVL.

The CDR3, as DNA: TGTGCCAGCAGCTTACAGGGGCCCTTGAACACTGAAGCTTTCTTT. Its protein product is CASSLQGPLNTEAFF. The chain combines TRBV7-9 with TRBJ1-1, with D possibly matching TRBD1 (6 bases). The CDR3 has 15 amino acids. Germline V gene data show CDR1 as SEHNR and CDR2 as FQNEAQ (reference sequence). V shed 2 bases and J shed 0 bases, with 10 bases lying between them. Looking up the rest from reference TRBV7-9 and TRBJ1-1 gives the full variable domain: DTGVSQNPRHKITKRGQNVTFRCDPISEHNRLYWYRQTLGQGPEFLTYFQNEAQLEKSRLLSDRFSAERPKGSFSTLEIQRTEQGDSAMYLCASSLQGPLNTEAFFGQGTRLTVV.

This clone was seen only a few times. The gene calls are TRBV19 and TRBJ2-7; the D gene is possibly TRBD1 (6 bases). V dropped 5 bases and J dropped 0 bases, with 8 bases sitting between them. Per the germline V gene, CDR1 is LNHDA and CDR2 is SQIVND (reference sequence). This CDR3 is 13 amino acids long. Here the CDR3 reads CASSQGHSYEQYF. DNA of the CDR3: TGTGCCAGTAGTCAGGGACACTCCTACGAGCAGTACTTC.

The chain links TRBV6-5 to TRBJ1-1; TRBD1 agrees at 7 bases. Germline V gene sequence: CDR1 MNHEY, CDR2 SVGAGI. The CDR3 runs to 15 residues. V was pared by 4 bases and J by 0 bases, with 5 bases of the junction left unmatched. CDR3 loop: CASSFQDRVNTEAFF. The CDR3 bases are TGTGCCAGCAGTTTTCAAGACAGGGTGAACACTGAAGCTTTCTTT.

CDR3 sequence: CASSLKLPQTGELFF. CDR3 sequence (DNA): TGCGCCAGCAGCTTGAAGCTCCCACAGACCGGGGAGCTGTTTTTT. The rearrangement links TRBV5-1 to TRBJ2-2; D not certain. The CDR3 consists of 15 residues. V shed 1 base and J shed 5 bases, with 12 bases lying between them. CDR1 SGHRS and CDR2 YFSETQ come from the germline V gene.

The gene calls are TRBV19 and TRBJ1-3, with D hard to call. V was cut by 4 bases and J by 3 bases, with 7 bases left in between. The CDR3 has 13 residues. In germline, CDR1 is LNHDA, CDR2 SQIVND (reference sequence). In nucleotides, the CDR3 is TGTGCCAGTAGTAACATCCATGGAAACACCATATATTTT. It translates to CASSNIHGNTIYF.

The V gene is TRBV4-1, the J gene TRBJ2-7; maybe TRBD1 (5 bases). Trimming stripped 1 base from V and 4 bases from J, with 14 bases between. CDR1 is MGHRA and CDR2 is YSYEKL in the germline V gene. This CDR3 has 15 amino acids. CDR3 nucleotides: TGCGCCAGCAGCCAAGGTGTGCAGGGTCCATACGAGCAGTACTTC. It specifies CASSQGVQGPYEQYF.